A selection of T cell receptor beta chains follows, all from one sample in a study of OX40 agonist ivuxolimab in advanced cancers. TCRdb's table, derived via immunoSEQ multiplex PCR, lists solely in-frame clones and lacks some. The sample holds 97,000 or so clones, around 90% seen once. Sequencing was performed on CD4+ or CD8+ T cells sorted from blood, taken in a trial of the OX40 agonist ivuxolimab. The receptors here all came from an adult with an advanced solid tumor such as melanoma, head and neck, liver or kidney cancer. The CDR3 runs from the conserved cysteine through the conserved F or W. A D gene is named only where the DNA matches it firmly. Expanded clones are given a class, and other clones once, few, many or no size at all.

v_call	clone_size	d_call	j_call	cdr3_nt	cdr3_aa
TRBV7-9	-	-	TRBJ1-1	TGTGCCAGCAGCTTAGGCAGGGGCGGGAACACTGAAGCTTTCTTT	CASSLGRGGNTEAFF
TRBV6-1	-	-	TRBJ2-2	TGTGCCAGCAGAGGTCAAACGAACACCGGGGAGCTGTTTTTT	CASRGQTNTGELFF
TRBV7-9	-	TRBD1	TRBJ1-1	TGTGCCAGCAGATCCGACAGGGGCATGAACACTGAAGCTTTCTTT	CASRSDRGMNTEAFF
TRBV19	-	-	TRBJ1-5	TGTGCCAGTAGTTCGAACAGGAAGGTTCAGCCCCAGCATTTT	CASSSNRKVQPQHF
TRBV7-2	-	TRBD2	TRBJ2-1	TGTGCCAGCAGCTTAGCTGGGGCGGGAGAGGTGGGAGGCAATGAGCAGTTCTTC	CASSLAGAGEVGGNEQFF
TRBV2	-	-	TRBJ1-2	TGTGCCAGCAGTGAAGGAGGACAGCAAAACTATGGCTACACCTTC	CASSEGGQQNYGYTF
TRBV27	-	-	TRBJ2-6	TGTGCCAGCAGTTTAGTCTCTGCCGGGGCCAACGTCCTGACTTTC	CASSLVSAGANVLTF
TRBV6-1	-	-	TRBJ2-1	TGTGCCAGCAGTGAAGCCCAGCGGTCCTACAATGAGCAGTTCTTC	CASSEAQRSYNEQFF
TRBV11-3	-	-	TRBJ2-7	TGTGCCAGCAGCGAACGGACACTCGGCAAGAACGAGCAGTACTTC	CASSERTLGKNEQYF
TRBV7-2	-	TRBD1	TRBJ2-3	TGTGCCAGCAGCATCGGACAGGGCACAGATACGCAGTATTTT	CASSIGQGTDTQYF
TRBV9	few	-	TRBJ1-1	TGTGCCAGCAGTAAGATGGGAGTTGAAGCTTTCTTT	CASSKMGVEAFF
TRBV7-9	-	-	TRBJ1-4	TGTGCCAGCAGTTTAATCGGGGGGAGGCATGAAAAACTGTTTTTT	CASSLIGGRHEKLFF
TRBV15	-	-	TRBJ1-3	TGTGCCACCAGCCGGACGGCTGGAAACACCATATATTTT	CATSRTAGNTIYF
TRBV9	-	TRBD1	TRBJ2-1	TGTGCCAGCAGCGTAGCAGGGGGCGTCAGGAATGAGCAGTTCTTC	CASSVAGGVRNEQFF
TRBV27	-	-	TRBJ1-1	TGTGCCAGCAGACTGGGACGGAACACTGAAGCTTTCTTT	CASRLGRNTEAFF
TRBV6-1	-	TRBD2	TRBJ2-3	TGTGCCAGCAGTGAAGTTAGCGGGAGTGGCACAGATACGCAGTATTTT	CASSEVSGSGTDTQYF
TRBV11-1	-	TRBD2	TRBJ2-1	TGTGCCAGCAGCTTCAGCGGGGGGGCCGGGAATGAGCAGTTCTTC	CASSFSGGAGNEQFF
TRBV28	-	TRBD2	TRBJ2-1	TGTGCCAGCAGTTTAGGGGCTAGCGGGAGAGTTTACAATGAGCAGTTCTTC	CASSLGASGRVYNEQFF
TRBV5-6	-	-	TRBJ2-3	TGTGCCAGCAGGAGAGGGAGTGGCAGAGATACGCAGTATTTT	CASRRGSGRDTQYF
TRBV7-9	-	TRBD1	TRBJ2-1	TGTGCCAGCAGCTTCCGGGACAGATACAATGAGCAGTTCTTC	CASSFRDRYNEQFF
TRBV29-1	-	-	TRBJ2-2	TGCAGCGTCGCCGCCGGTATTCCACAGGGGGAGCTGTTTTTT	CSVAAGIPQGELFF
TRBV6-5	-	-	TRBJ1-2	TGTGCCAGCAGTTTTGCGGGGGACGGAGGCTACACCTTC	CASSFAGDGGYTF
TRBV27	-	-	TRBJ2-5	TGTGCCAGCAGCCCCGGCTATAACTCGGAGACCCAGTACTTC	CASSPGYNSETQYF
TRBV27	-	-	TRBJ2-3	TGTGCCAGCAGTTTAGCTGATACGCAGTATTTT	CASSLADTQYF
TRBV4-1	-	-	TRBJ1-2	TGCGCCAGCAGCCCGGCGCAGCGAAGAGAAGGCTACACCTTC	CASSPAQRREGYTF
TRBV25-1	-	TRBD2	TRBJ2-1	TGTGCCAGCAGTGAAGTATTTTGGCGGGGGGGCTCCTACAATGAGCAGTTCTTC	CASSEVFWRGGSYNEQFF